A single sample gave rise to the 26 T cell receptor beta chains below, sequenced in a study of T cells in localized non-small cell lung cancer. This table comes from immunoSEQ multiplex PCR, and its TCRdb copy is limited to in-frame clones, with some not included. The data hold around 67,000 clones, with 75% to 90% observed a single time. Sequenced material: peripheral blood, taken before any cancer treatment. All receptors derive from a woman aged 35-75 years with stage I lung adenocarcinoma.

This clone was observed a few times. The chain uses TRBV27 and TRBJ1-6, with D possibly being TRBD1 (5 bases). The germline CDR1 and CDR2 sequences are MNHEY and SMNVEV (reference sequence). Trimming removed 4 bases at V and 3 bases at J, with 16 bases between. This CDR3 contains 17 residues. CDR3 residues: CASSYRQILSYNSPLHF. DNA of the CDR3: TGTGCCAGCAGTTACCGACAGATTCTCAGCTATAATTCACCCCTCCACTTT.

This chain links TRBV15 with TRBJ1-1, with TRBD1 as a possible D gene (5 bases). The V end was cut by 8 bases, the J end by 3 bases, with 19 bases between. Per the germline V gene, CDR1 is LNHNV and CDR2 is YYDKDF (reference sequence). There are 15 residues in the CDR3. The CDR3 sequence: CATRRPHGADTEAFF. CDR3 DNA: TGTGCCACCCGGAGGCCTCACGGGGCGGACACTGAAGCTTTCTTT.

The chain is built from TRBV12-5 and TRBJ1-5; TRBD1 aligns across 7 bases. The CDR3 is made up of 17 amino acids. Germline CDR1 LGHNT, CDR2 FRNRAP. V shed 2 bases and J 0 bases; nucleotides not matched to a gene: 7. The CDR3 is CASGLTTGRYSNQPQHF. The CDR3 DNA reads TGTGCTAGTGGTTTGACGACAGGGCGCTATAGCAATCAGCCCCAGCATTTT. Together with reference TRBV12-5 and TRBJ1-5, the CDR3 gives the full variable domain: DARVTQTPRHKVTEMGQEVTMRCQPILGHNTVFWYRQTMMQGLELLAYFRNRAPLDDSGMPKDRFSAEMPDATLATLKIQPSEPRDSAVYFCASGLTTGRYSNQPQHFGDGTRLSIL.

The rearrangement links TRBV15 to TRBJ1-2; tentatively, D is TRBD1 (6 bases). This CDR3 is 14 amino acids long. Germline values: CDR1 LNHNV, CDR2 YYDKDF (reference sequence). V was cut by 4 bases and J by 8 bases, with 17 bases left in between. The CDR3 DNA reads TGTGCCACCAGCACCTTAGACAGGAACAGCGGCTACACCTTC. Residues: CATSTLDRNSGYTF.

This chain connects TRBV19 to TRBJ2-5; tentative D call: TRBD1 (6 bases). The germline V gene encodes CDR1 LNHDA and CDR2 SQIVND (reference sequence). The CDR3 spans 13 residues. The V and J ends lost 4 bases and 1 base respectively, with 7 bases between them. This CDR3 is CASSRTVQETQYF. The DNA for the CDR3 is TGTGCCAGTAGTAGGACAGTCCAAGAGACCCAGTACTTC.

This chain uses TRBV9 with TRBJ2-1; 11 nucleotides agree with TRBD2. CDR1 and CDR2 (germline): SGDLS, YYNGEE. Trimming removed 2 bases from V and 10 bases from J; junction bases left unmatched: 8. There are 15 residues in the CDR3. The CDR3 reads CASSVSGRGDVEQFF. CDR3 bases: TGTGCCAGCAGCGTTAGCGGGAGGGGGGACGTAGAGCAGTTCTTC.

The chain joins TRBV6-6 to TRBJ1-3; D uncertain. The CDR3 sequence is 14 residues long. Germline CDR1 MNHNY, CDR2 SVGAGI (reference sequence). V gave up 5 bases and J gave up 3 bases, with 11 bases separating them. The CDR3 DNA reads TGTGCCAGCAGTACCGGACTACTTGGAAACACCATATATTTT. Translation gives CASSTGLLGNTIYF.

This rearrangement joins TRBV30 to TRBJ2-5; no reliable D call. V was shortened by 5 bases and J by 5 bases, with 15 bases between the two germline ends. The CDR3 totals 13 residues. Per germline, CDR1 GTSNPN and CDR2 SVGIG (reference sequence). The CDR3 bases are TGTGCCTGGGCCCCAGAGGATTGGGAGACCCAGTACTTC. Its protein is CAWAPEDWETQYF.

V gene TRBV4-3 combines with J gene TRBJ2-7, with 9 positions matching TRBD2. The CDR3 contains 17 residues. V trimming: 0 bases; J trimming: 3 bases; junction bases outside the gene matches: 9. The germline V gene has CDR1 LGHNA and CDR2 YSLEER. DNA of the CDR3: TGCGCCAGCAGCCAAGAAGGCGGGAGGGCCTACGGCTACGAGCAGTACTTC. Its translation is CASSQEGGRAYGYEQYF.

The chain has TRBV6-6 and TRBJ1-5; 9 bases match TRBD1. Germline CDR1 MNHNY, CDR2 SVGAGI (reference sequence). With 0 bases clipped from V and 2 bases from J, the junction kept 2 bases outside the gene matches. This CDR3 is built from 16 residues. The CDR3 DNA is TGTGCCAGCAGTTACTCGGGACAGGGTGGCAATCAGCCCCAGCATTTT. Translated: CASSYSGQGGNQPQHF.

The V call is TRBV4-3, the J call TRBJ2-3; 12 bases map to TRBD2. V dropped 3 bases and J dropped 2; count of bases not matched to a gene: 9. The CDR3 runs to 18 residues. Germline V CDR1 and CDR2: LGHNA, YSLEER. The CDR3 loop reads CASSHDYLAGGYTDTQYF. CDR3 DNA: TGCGCCAGCAGCCACGATTATCTAGCGGGAGGGTACACAGATACGCAGTATTTT.

V is TRBV7-8 and J is TRBJ1-1; D is unresolved. V gave up 5 bases and J gave up 6 bases, with 16 bases separating them. CDR3 length: 14 amino acids. Germline loops: CDR1 SGHVS, CDR2 FQNEAQ. The CDR3 loop reads CASSLPGAASEAFF. For the CDR3, the DNA is TGTGCCAGCAGCCTCCCCGGCGCTGCCTCTGAAGCTTTCTTT.

This chain connects TRBV20-1 to TRBJ2-7; no definite D call. Germline CDR1 DFQATT, CDR2 SNEGSKA (reference sequence). The CDR3 runs to 11 residues. This CDR3 reads CSLQGSYEQYF. Here the CDR3 DNA reads TGCAGCCTTCAAGGCTCCTACGAGCAGTACTTC.

The rearrangement joins TRBV5-4 to TRBJ2-1; D is undetermined. Germline CDR1 reads SGHNT; CDR2 reads YYREEE (reference sequence). The CDR3 length is 13 residues. V lost 2 bases and J 0 bases, leaving 3 bases between the germline ends. The CDR3 DNA is TGTGCCAGCAGCTTTGACTCCTACAATGAGCAGTTCTTC. Protein sequence: CASSFDSYNEQFF.

The chain is built from TRBV9 and TRBJ2-7, with D possibly being TRBD1 or TRBD2 (5 bases each). Between the trimmed V and J ends, which lost 4 bases and 7 bases, there was a span of 18 bases. This CDR3 is built from 14 residues. Germline V gene sequence: CDR1 SGDLS, CDR2 YYNGEE. In DNA, the CDR3 is TGTGCCAGCAGCCCACGGGACCGCTCTCGGGAGCAGTACTTC. Encoded protein: CASSPRDRSREQYF.

This clone was picked up one time. The DNA for the CDR3 is TGTGCCTGGAGTGCCCCCGGGGAGGGCAACTCCTACGAGCAGTACTTC. It specifies CAWSAPGEGNSYEQYF. This sequence joins TRBV30 and TRBJ2-5; 7 bases map to TRBD2. The tail of the sequence fits TRBJ2-7 better, so the J call may be wrong. The CDR3 runs to 16 residues. CDR1 and CDR2 from the germline V gene are GTSNPN and SVGIG (reference sequence).

The chain joins TRBV19 to TRBJ2-6; D is perhaps TRBD1 or TRBD2 (5 bases each). Per the germline V gene, CDR1 is LNHDA and CDR2 is SQIVND (reference sequence). Trimming pared 10 bases from V and 2 bases from J, leaving 30 bases between. This CDR3 comprises 20 residues. CDR3 residues: CANRQAQLGVSLAGANVLTF. The CDR3 region has the DNA TGTGCCAATAGACAAGCCCAGTTGGGGGTGAGTTTGGCTGGGGCCAACGTCCTGACTTTC. Full variable domain (outside the CDR3, taken from reference TRBV19 and TRBJ2-6): DGGITQSPKYLFRKEGQNVTLSCEQNLNHDAMYWYRQDPGQGLRLIYYSQIVNDFQKGDIAEGYSVSREKKESFPLTVTSAQKNPTAFYLCANRQAQLGVSLAGANVLTFGAGSRLTVL.

The V call is TRBV10-3, the J call TRBJ1-1; no definite D call. V was clipped by 8 bases and J by 5 bases, with 18 bases between them. The CDR3 extends over 14 amino acids. Germline V gives CDR1 ENHRY, CDR2 SYGVKD. This CDR3 is CAIRLTYEATEAFF. The CDR3 DNA sequence: TGTGCCATCCGACTGACATACGAGGCAACTGAAGCTTTCTTT.

The rearrangement links TRBV4-3 to TRBJ2-1; D remains unclear. Germline CDR1 reads LGHNA; CDR2 reads YSLEER. The V and J ends lost 0 bases and 6 bases respectively, with 12 bases between them. CDR3 length equals 15 residues. CDR3 in amino acids: CASSQELSPPNEQFF. The CDR3 nucleotides read TGCGCCAGCAGCCAAGAGCTATCCCCACCCAATGAGCAGTTCTTC.

This sequence joins TRBV4-2 and TRBJ2-1; D gene ambiguous. The V gene lost 0 bases and the J gene lost 5 bases, with 5 bases spanning the gap. Germline-derived CDR1 and CDR2 are LGHNA and YNFKEQ. The CDR3 extends over 13 amino acids. The CDR3 region has the DNA TGTGCCAGCAGCCAAGATGGGAACAATGAGCAGTTCTTC. Translated: CASSQDGNNEQFF.

This clone was seen a handful of times. The V gene is TRBV28, the J gene TRBJ2-3; 11 bases line up with TRBD1. CDR3 length equals 15 residues. The V and J ends lost 5 bases and 3 bases, in that order; junction bases with no gene match: 4. Germline CDR1 and CDR2: MDHEN and SYDVKM. The DNA for the CDR3 is TGTGCCAGCAGTCTCGGACAGGGGGCGACAGATACGCAGTATTTT. It encodes CASSLGQGATDTQYF.

The count of this clone is one. The CDR3 reads CASGTSGAHTDTQYF. The CDR3 DNA reads TGTGCCAGCGGGACTAGCGGGGCCCACACAGATACGCAGTATTTT. The chain couples TRBV2 to TRBJ2-3, with 13 bases aligning to TRBD2. The germline V gene has CDR1 SNHLY and CDR2 FYNNEI. The CDR3 consists of 15 residues. Trimming at V came to 8 bases and at J to 2 bases, leaving 4 bases not matched to a gene.

The V gene is TRBV6-6, the J gene TRBJ2-5; TRBD2 matches at 8 bases. The germline gives CDR1 MNHNY, CDR2 SVGAGI (reference sequence). V shed 0 bases and J 5 bases; nucleotides not matched to a gene: 5. The CDR3 covers 15 residues. The CDR3 here is CASSYSAGGRETQYF. DNA for the CDR3: TGTGCCAGCAGTTACTCTGCGGGGGGTAGGGAGACCCAGTACTTC.

The chain recombines TRBV4-2 with TRBJ2-2, with D perhaps TRBD1 (5 bases). V dropped 0 bases and J dropped 5 bases, with 13 bases sitting between them. Germline V gene data show CDR1 as LGHNA and CDR2 as YNFKEQ. The length of the CDR3 is 16 residues. CDR3 nucleotide sequence: TGTGCCAGCAGCCAAGAGGGGCAGGGTGGGACCGGGGAGCTGTTTTTT. As protein: CASSQEGQGGTGELFF.

CDR3 bases: TGTGCCAGCAGCTTAGGCGGTCGTCTGGGAGAAACTGAAGCTTTCTTT. It is translated as CASSLGGRLGETEAFF. The chain is built from TRBV11-2 and TRBJ1-1; D is unresolved. Trimming pared 1 base from V and 5 bases from J, leaving 17 bases between. The CDR3 consists of 16 residues. Germline CDR1 and CDR2: SGHAT and FQNNGV.

This clone was seen a single time. The rearrangement links TRBV5-6 to TRBJ1-2; TRBD1 aligns across 10 bases. CDR3 length equals 14 residues. V was pared by 4 bases and J by 4 bases, with 4 bases of the junction left unmatched. Germline CDR1 is SGHDT and CDR2 is YYEEEE. As DNA, the CDR3 is TGTGCCAGCAGCGTAGGGACAGGGGCCTATGGCTACACCTTC. Translation: CASSVGTGAYGYTF. Drawing the rest from reference TRBV5-6 and TRBJ1-2, the complete variable domain is DAGVTQSPTHLIKTRGQQVTLRCSPKSGHDTVSWYQQALGQGPQFIFQYYEEEERQRGNFPDRFSGHQFPNYSSELNVNALLLGDSALYLCASSVGTGAYGYTFGSGTRLTVV.